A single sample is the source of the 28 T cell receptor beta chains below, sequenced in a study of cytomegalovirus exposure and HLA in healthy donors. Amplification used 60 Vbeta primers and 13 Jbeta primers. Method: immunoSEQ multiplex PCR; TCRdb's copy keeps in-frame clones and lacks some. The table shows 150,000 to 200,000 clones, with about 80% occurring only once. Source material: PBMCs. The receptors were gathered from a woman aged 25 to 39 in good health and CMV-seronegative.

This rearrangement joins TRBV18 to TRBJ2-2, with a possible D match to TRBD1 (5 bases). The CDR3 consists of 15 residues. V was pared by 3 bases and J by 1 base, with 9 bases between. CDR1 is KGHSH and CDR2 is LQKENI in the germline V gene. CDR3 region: CASSPSDMNTGELFF. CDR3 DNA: TGTGCCAGCTCACCGTCGGACATGAACACCGGGGAGCTGTTTTTT.

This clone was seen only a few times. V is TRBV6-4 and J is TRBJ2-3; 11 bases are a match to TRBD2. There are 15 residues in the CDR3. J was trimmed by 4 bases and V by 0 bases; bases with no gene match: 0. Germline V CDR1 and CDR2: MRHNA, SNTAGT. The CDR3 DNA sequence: TGTGCCAGCAGTGACTCGGGACTAGCGGCAGATACGCAGTATTTT. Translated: CASSDSGLAADTQYF.

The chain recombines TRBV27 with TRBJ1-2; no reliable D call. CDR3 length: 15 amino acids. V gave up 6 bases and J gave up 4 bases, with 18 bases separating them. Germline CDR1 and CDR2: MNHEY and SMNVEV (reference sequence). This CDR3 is CASSLIPGSGYGYTF. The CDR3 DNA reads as TGTGCCAGCAGCCTAATCCCGGGGTCCGGCTATGGCTACACCTTC.

The CDR3 reads CASRRTGPEYGYTF. CDR3 DNA: TGTGCCAGCAGACGGACAGGGCCCGAATATGGCTACACCTTC. The V call is TRBV28, the J call TRBJ1-2; 8 nucleotides line up with TRBD1. The CDR3 loop spans 14 amino acids. Germline V gives CDR1 MDHEN, CDR2 SYDVKM. The trim removed 6 bases at V and 5 bases at J, leaving 8 bases unmatched.

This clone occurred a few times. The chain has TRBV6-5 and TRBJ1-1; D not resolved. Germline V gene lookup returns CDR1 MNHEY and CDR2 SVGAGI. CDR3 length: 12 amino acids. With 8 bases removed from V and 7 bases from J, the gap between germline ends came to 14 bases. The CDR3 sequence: CASFNFGFEAFF. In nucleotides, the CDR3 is TGTGCCAGCTTTAATTTCGGGTTTGAAGCTTTCTTT.

For the CDR3, the DNA is TGTGCCAGCAAACAGAAATGGAACACTGAAGCTTTCTTT. Translation: CASKQKWNTEAFF. The V and J genes are TRBV2 and TRBJ1-1; D gene unclear. From germline, CDR1 is SNHLY and CDR2 FYNNEI. The ends were cut back, 7 bases at V and 1 base at J, with 10 bases in the middle. The CDR3 covers 13 residues.

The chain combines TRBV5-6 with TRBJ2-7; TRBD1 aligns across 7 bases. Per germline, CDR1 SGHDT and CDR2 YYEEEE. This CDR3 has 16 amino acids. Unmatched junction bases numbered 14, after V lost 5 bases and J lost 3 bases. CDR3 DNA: TGTGCCAGCAGGCACCTTTTACAGGGGCGGCTCTACGAGCAGTACTTC. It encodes CASRHLLQGRLYEQYF.

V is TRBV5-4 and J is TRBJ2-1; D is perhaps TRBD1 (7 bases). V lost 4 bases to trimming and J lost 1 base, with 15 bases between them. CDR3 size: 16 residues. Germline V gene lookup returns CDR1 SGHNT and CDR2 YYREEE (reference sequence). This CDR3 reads CASSPGAGGSYNEQFF. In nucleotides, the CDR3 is TGTGCCAGCAGCCCCGGGGCAGGGGGGTCCTACAATGAGCAGTTCTTC.

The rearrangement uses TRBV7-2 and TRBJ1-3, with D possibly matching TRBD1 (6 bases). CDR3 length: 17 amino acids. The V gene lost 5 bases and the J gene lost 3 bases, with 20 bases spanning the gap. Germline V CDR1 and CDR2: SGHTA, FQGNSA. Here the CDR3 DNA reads TGTGCCAGCAGCCCAATCCCCCGGGGGGCGGGTGGAAACACCATATATTTT. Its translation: CASSPIPRGAGGNTIYF.

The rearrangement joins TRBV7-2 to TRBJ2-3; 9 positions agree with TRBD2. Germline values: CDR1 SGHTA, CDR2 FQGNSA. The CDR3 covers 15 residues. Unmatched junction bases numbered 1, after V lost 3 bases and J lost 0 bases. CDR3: CASSLTSGSTDTQYF. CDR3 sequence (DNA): TGTGCCAGCAGCTTGACTAGCGGAAGCACAGATACGCAGTATTTT.

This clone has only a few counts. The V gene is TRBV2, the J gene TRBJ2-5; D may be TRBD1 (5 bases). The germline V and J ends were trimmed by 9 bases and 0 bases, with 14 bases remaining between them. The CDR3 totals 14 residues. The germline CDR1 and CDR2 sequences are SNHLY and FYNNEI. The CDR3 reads CARHNLGDQETQYF. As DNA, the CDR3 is TGTGCCAGACACAATCTAGGGGACCAAGAGACCCAGTACTTC.

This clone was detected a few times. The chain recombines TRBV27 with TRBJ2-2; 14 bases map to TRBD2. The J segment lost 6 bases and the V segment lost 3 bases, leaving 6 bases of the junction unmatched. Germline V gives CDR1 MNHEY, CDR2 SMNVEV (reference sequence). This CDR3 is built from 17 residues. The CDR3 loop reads CASSFRPTSGRAGELFF. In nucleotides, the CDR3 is TGTGCCAGCAGTTTCCGCCCGACTAGCGGGAGGGCCGGGGAGCTGTTTTTT.

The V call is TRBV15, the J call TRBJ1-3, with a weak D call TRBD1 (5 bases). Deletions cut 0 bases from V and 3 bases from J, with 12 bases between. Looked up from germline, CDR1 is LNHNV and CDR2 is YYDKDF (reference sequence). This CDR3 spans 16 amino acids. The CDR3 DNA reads TGTGCCACCAGCAGAGACGGGGGTGGGGGTGGAAACACCATATATTTT. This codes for CATSRDGGGGGNTIYF.

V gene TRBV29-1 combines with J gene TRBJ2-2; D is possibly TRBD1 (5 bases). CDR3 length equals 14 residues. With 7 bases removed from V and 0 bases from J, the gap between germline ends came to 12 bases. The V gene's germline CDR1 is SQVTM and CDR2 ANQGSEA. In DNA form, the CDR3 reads TGCAGCGCCCGGCGGACAACGAACACCGGGGAGCTGTTTTTT. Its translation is CSARRTTNTGELFF.

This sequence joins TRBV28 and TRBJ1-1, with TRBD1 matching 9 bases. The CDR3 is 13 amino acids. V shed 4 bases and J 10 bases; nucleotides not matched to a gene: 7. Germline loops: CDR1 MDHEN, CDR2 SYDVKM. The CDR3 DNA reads TGTGCCAGCAGTTACCGGGACAGGGCTCTAGCTTTCTTT. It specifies CASSYRDRALAFF.

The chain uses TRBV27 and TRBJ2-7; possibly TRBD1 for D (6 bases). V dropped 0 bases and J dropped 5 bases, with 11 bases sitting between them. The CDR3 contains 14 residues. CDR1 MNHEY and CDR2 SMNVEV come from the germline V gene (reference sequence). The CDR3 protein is CASSLSTQGNEQYF. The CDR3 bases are TGTGCCAGCAGTTTATCGACACAGGGAAACGAGCAGTACTTC.

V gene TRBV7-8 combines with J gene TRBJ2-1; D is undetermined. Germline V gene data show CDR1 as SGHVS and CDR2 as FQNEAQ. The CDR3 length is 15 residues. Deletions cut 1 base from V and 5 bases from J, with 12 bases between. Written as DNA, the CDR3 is TGTGCCAGCAGCTTAGGAGTAAGCATAAACAATGAGCAGTTCTTC. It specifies CASSLGVSINNEQFF.

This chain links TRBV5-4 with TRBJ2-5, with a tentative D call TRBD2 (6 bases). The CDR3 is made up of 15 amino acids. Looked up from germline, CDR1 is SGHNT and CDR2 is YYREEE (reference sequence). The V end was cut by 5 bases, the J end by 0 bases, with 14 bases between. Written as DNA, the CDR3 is TGTGCCAGCAGAGCCGGGAGTAAGAACCAAGAGACCCAGTACTTC. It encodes CASRAGSKNQETQYF. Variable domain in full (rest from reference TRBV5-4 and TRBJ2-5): ETGVTQSPTHLIKTRGQQVTLRCSSQSGHNTVSWYQQALGQGPQFIFQYYREEENGRGNFPPRFSGLQFPNYSSELNVNALELDDSALYLCASRAGSKNQETQYFGPGTRLLVL.

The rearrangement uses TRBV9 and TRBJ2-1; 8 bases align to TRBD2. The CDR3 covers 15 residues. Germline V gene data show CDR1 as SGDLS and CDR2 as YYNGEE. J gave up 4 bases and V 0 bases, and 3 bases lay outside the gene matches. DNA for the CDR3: TGTGCCAGCAGCGTAGCCGGGAGGGGGTACAATGAGCAGTTCTTC. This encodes CASSVAGRGYNEQFF.

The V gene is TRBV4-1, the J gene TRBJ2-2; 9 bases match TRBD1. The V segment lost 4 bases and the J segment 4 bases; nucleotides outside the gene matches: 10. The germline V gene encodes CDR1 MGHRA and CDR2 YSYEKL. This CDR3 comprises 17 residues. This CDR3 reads CASSLFGQGSGTGELFF. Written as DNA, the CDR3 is TGCGCCAGCAGCCTCTTCGGACAGGGGAGCGGCACCGGGGAGCTGTTTTTT.

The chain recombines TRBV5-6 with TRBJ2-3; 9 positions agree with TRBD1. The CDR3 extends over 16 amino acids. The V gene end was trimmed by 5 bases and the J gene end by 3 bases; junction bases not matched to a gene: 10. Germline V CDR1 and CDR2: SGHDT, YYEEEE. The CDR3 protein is CASRQPGTGITDTQYF. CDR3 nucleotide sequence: TGTGCCAGCAGACAACCCGGGACAGGGATAACAGATACGCAGTATTTT. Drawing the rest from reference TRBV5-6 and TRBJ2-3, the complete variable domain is DAGVTQSPTHLIKTRGQQVTLRCSPKSGHDTVSWYQQALGQGPQFIFQYYEEEERQRGNFPDRFSGHQFPNYSSELNVNALLLGDSALYLCASRQPGTGITDTQYFGPGTRLTVL.

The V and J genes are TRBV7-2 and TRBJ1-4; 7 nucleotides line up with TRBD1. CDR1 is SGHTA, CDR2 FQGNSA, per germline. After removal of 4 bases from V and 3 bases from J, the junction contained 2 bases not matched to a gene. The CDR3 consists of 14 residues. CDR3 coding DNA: TGTGCCAGCAGCTCAGGGGGTGCTAATGAAAAACTGTTTTTT. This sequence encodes CASSSGGANEKLFF.

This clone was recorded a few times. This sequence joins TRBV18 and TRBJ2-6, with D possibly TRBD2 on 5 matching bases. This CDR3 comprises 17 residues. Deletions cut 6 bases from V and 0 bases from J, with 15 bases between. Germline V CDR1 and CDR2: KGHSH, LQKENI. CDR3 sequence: CASSPGRVGSGANVLTF. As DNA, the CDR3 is TGTGCCAGCTCTCCGGGAAGGGTCGGCTCTGGGGCCAACGTCCTGACTTTC.

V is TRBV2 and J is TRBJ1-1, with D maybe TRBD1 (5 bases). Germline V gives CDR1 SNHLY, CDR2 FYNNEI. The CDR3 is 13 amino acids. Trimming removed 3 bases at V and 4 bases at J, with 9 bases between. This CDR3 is CASSDRQGTEAFF. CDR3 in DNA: TGTGCCAGCAGTGACAGGCAGGGCACTGAAGCTTTCTTT.

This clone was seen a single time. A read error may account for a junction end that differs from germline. DNA of the CDR3: TGTGCCAGCAGCCAAGGACAGGGCGGGATATTT. It translates to CASSQGQGGIF. The V call is TRBV6-5, the J call TRBJ1-1, with 8 bases aligning to TRBD1. This CDR3 region has 11 residues. CDR1 is MNHEY and CDR2 is SVGAGI in the germline V gene.

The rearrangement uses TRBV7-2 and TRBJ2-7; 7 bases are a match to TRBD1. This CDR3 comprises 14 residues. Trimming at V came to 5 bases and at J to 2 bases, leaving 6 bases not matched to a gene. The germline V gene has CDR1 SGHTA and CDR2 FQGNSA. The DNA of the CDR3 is TGTGCCAGCAGCCCCCGGGACAGAACCTACGAGCAGTACTTC. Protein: CASSPRDRTYEQYF.

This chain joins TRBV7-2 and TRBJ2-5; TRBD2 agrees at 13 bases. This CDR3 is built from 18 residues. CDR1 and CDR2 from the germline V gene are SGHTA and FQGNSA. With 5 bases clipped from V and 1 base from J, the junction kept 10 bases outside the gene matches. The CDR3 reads CASSRRTRLAGGQETQYF. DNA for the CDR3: TGTGCCAGCAGCAGACGTACCCGACTAGCGGGAGGCCAAGAGACCCAGTACTTC.

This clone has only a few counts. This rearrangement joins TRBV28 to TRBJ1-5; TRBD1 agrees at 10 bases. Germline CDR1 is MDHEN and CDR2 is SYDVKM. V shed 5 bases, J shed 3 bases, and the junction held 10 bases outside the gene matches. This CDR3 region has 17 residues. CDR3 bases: TGTGCCAGCAGTGGTGCGTTGGGACAGGGGACCAATCAGCCCCAGCATTTT. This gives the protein CASSGALGQGTNQPQHF.